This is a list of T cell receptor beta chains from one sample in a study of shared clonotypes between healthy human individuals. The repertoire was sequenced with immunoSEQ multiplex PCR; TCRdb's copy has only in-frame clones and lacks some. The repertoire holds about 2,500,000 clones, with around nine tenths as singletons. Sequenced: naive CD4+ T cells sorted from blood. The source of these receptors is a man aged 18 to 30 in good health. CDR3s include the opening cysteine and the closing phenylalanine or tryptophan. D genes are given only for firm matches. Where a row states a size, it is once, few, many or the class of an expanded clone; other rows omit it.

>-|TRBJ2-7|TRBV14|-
TGTGCCAGCAGCCAAGATCTTGTTAGCGGCAACTACGAGCAGTACTTC
CASSQDLVSGNYEQYF
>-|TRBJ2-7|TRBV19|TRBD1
TGTGCCAGTACCCCAAGTTGGGTCCAGGCAGGGGGTCGGGAGCAGTACTTC
CASTPSWVQAGGREQYF
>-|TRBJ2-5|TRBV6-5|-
-
CASSGQRPSTSGQYF
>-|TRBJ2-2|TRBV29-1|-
TGCAGCGTTGAACTACAGGTGAACACCGGGGAGCTGTTTTTT
CSVELQVNTGELFF
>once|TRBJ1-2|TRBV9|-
TGTGCCACAAAAGGTGGGGGGGCCTTACCTGATGGCTACACCTTC
CATKGGGALPDGYTF
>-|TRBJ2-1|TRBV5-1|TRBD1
TGCGCCAGCAGCTCACAGGGGTTCTACAATGAGCAGTTCTTC
CASSSQGFYNEQFF
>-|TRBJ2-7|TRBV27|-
TGTGCCATCCTAGGGCCTCGCGGGCAGTACTTC
CAILGPRGQYF
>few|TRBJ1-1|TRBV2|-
TGTGCCAGCAGTGGTCGGGGGAACACTGAAGCTTTCTTT
CASSGRGNTEAFF
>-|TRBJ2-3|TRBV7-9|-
TGTGCCAGCAGCTTACGGGAGCCAGATACGCAGTATTTT
CASSLREPDTQYF
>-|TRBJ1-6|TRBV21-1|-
TGTGCCAGCATAAGGGACAGGGCCCCTTTGGCCCTCCACTTT
CASIRDRAPLALHF
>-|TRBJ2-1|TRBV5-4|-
TGTGCCACCGCAAATCAGGGGTTGTACAATGAGCAGTTCTTC
CATANQGLYNEQFF
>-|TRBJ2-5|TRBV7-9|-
TGTGCCAGCAGCTTCCTGGGGGGCGGAGAGACCCAGTACTTC
CASSFLGGGETQYF
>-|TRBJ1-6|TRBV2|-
TGTGCCAGCACACAGTTCAGGATTAATTCACCCCTCCACTTT
CASTQFRINSPLHF
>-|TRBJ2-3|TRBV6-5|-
TGTGCCAGCAGTTGGAGCACAGATACGCAGTATTTT
CASSWSTDTQYF
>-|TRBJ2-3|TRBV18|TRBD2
TGTGCCAGCTCACCGGGACTAGCGGGAGTAACAGATACGCAGTATTTT
CASSPGLAGVTDTQYF
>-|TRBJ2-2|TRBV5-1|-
TGCGCCAGCAGACAGACCACAACGAACACCGGGGAGCTGTTTTTT
CASRQTTTNTGELFF
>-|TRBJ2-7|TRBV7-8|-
TGTGCCAGCAGCTTAGCGTCAAGAGGCACGTCCTACGAGCAGTACTTC
CASSLASRGTSYEQYF
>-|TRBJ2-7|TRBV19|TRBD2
TGTGCCAGTAGTAGAGCCGGGACTAGCCATGGATACGAGCAGTACTTC
CASSRAGTSHGYEQYF
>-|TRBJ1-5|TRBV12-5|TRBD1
TGTGCTAGTGGCCTGGGACAGACGAGCAATCAGCCCCAGCATTTT
CASGLGQTSNQPQHF
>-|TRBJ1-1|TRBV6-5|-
TGTGCCAGCAGTTACTCCTTAGGGAGGAAGGCTTTCTTT
CASSYSLGRKAFF
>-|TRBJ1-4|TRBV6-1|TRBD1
TGTGCCACCTCAGGGGGGCGGGAAAAACTGTTTTTT
CATSGGREKLFF
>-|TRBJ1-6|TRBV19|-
TGTGCCAGTAGTACAGGATATTCACCCCTCCACTTT
CASSTGYSPLHF
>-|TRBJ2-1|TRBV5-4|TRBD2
TGTGCCAGCAGCTTGGCCCCAGGACTAGCGCTCAGCTCCTACAATGAGCAGTTCTTC
CASSLAPGLALSSYNEQFF
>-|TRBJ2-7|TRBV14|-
TGTGCCAGCAGCCAAGATCCAGGTTTCTCCTACGAGCAGTACTTC
CASSQDPGFSYEQYF
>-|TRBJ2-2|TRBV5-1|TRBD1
TGCGCCAGCAGCTTGTGGCCAGGGGGCACCGGGGAGCTGTTTTTT
CASSLWPGGTGELFF
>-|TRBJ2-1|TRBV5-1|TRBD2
TGCGCCAGCAGCACCTCTATAACTAGCGGGAGAGTCTACAATGAGCAGTTCTTC
CASSTSITSGRVYNEQFF
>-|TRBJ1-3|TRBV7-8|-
TGTGCCAGCAGCCTAACGAGCTCTGGAAACACCATATATTTT
CASSLTSSGNTIYF
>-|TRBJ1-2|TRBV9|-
TGTGCCAGCAGCGTAGACTTTCAGGGCCATGGCTACACCTTC
CASSVDFQGHGYTF
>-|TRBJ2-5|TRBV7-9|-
TGTGCCAGCAGCCCCCGGGTAGCGGACCAAGAGACCCAGTACTTC
CASSPRVADQETQYF
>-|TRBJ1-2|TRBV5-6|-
TGTGCCAGCAGCCTAGCGGTTGGGGGCTCCCCCTTGGGTGGCTACACCTTC
CASSLAVGGSPLGGYTF
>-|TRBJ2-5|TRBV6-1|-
TGTGCCAGCAGTGAAACGGGGATATCGGAGACCCAGTACTTC
CASSETGISETQYF
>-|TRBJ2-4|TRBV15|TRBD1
TGTGCCACCAGCATCCGACAGGGGATAGCCAAAAACATTCAGTACTTC
CATSIRQGIAKNIQYF
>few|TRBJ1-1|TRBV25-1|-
TGTGCCAGCAGTGACGGACACTCACTGGAAGCTTTCTTT
CASSDGHSLEAFF
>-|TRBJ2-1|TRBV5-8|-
TGTGCCAGCAGCTCCTCCCCAGCCGGGGCCAGCTCCTACAATGAGCAGTTCTTC
CASSSSPAGASSYNEQFF
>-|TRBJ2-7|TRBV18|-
TGTGCCAGCTCACCGGGGGCCCCCTACGAGCAGTACTTC
CASSPGAPYEQYF
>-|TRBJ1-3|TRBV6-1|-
TGTGCCAGCAGGGACAGCGCCGCAACGAACACCATATATTTT
CASRDSAATNTIYF
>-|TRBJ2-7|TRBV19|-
TGTGCCAGTAGTCCAACAGGGCTTTCCGGAACCTACGAGCAGTACTTC
CASSPTGLSGTYEQYF
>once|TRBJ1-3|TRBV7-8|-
TGTGCCAGCAGCCGAACAGTCGCGGACACCATATATTTT
CASSRTVADTIYF
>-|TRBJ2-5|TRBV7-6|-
TGTGCCAGCAGCTTTAGCGGTAAAGAGACCCAGTACTTC
CASSFSGKETQYF
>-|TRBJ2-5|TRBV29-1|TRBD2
TGCAGCGTGGGACCGGGACTAGCGGAAGAGACCCAGTACTTC
CSVGPGLAEETQYF
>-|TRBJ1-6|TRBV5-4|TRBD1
TGTGCCAGCAGCTTGGACAGGGGCCTTAATTCACCCCTCCACTTT
CASSLDRGLNSPLHF
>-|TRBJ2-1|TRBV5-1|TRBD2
TGCGCCAGCAGCGGGGGAGCGCGGACTAGCGGAAACAATGAGCAGTTCTTC
CASSGGARTSGNNEQFF
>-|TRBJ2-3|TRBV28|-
TGTGCCAGCAGTTTCCCGGGGGTAGATACGCAGTATTTT
CASSFPGVDTQYF
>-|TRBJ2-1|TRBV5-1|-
TGCGCCAGCAGCTTGGTTGGGGGAGTGGCGTTCAATGAGCAGTTCTTC
CASSLVGGVAFNEQFF
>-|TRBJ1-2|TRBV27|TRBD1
TGTGCCAGCAGTAACCTTAGGGGGACAGGGGGAAATGGCTACACCTTC
CASSNLRGTGGNGYTF
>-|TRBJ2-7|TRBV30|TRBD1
TGTGCCTGGAGCCAAGGACAGGGACCCTACGAGCAGTACTTC
CAWSQGQGPYEQYF
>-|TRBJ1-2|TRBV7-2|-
TGTGCCAGCAGTTCACCGGGAGGCCCTTATGGCTACACCTTC
CASSSPGGPYGYTF
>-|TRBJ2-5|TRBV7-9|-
TGTGCCAGCAGCAAGACTCCCCAGGAGACCCAGTACTTC
CASSKTPQETQYF
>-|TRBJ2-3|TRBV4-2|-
TGTGCCAGCAGCCAGGGGGCCCTTAGCACAGATACGCAGTATTTT
CASSQGALSTDTQYF
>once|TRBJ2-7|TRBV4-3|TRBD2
TGCGCCAGCAGCCAAGATCTTGGACTAGCGGGAAGGGAGCAGTACTTC
CASSQDLGLAGREQYF
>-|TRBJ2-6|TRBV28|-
TGTGCCAGCAGACCACAGGGAGCTGGGGCCAACGTCCTGACTTTC
CASRPQGAGANVLTF
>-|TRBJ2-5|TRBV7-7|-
TGTGCTAGCAGCTTAGTAGGCAAGCCCCAAGAGACCCAGTACTTC
CASSLVGKPQETQYF
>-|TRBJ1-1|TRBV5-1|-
TGCGCCAGCAGCTTGGACGGGGGGTGGAACACTGAAGCTTTCTTT
CASSLDGGWNTEAFF
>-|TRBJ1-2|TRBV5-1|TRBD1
TGCGCCAGCAGCTCCGGGACAGGGGAAGGTGGCTACACCTTC
CASSSGTGEGGYTF
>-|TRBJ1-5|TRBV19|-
TGTGCCAGTAGTAACCTCGGCAGGGGAGATCAGCCCCAGCATTTT
CASSNLGRGDQPQHF
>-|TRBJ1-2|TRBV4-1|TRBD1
TGCGCCAGCAGCCAACCGGGACAGGGGAGGGGCTACACCTTC
CASSQPGQGRGYTF
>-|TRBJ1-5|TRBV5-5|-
TGTGCCAGCAGCTTCGGACAGCTCAATCAGCCCCAGCATTTT
CASSFGQLNQPQHF
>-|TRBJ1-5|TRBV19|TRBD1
TGTGCCAGTAGTATAGGGACAGGAACTTATCAGCCCCAGCATTTT
CASSIGTGTYQPQHF
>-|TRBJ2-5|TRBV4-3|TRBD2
TGCGCCAGCAGCCAAAGGTCGGCGGGAGAAGAGACCCAGTACTTC
CASSQRSAGEETQYF